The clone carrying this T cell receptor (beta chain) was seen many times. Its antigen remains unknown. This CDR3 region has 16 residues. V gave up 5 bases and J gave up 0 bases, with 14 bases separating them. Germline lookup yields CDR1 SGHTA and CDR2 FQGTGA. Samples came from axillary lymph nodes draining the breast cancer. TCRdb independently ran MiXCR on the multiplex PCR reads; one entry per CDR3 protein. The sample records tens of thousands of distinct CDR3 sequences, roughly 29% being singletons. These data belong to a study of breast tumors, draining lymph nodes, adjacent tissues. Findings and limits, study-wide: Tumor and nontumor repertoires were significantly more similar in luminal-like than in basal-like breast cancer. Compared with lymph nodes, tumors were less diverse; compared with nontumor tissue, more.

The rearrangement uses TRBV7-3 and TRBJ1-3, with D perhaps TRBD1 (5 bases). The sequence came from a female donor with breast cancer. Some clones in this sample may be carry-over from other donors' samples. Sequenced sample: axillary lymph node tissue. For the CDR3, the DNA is TGTGCCAGCAGCGACCGGGGCGGGAGCTCTGGAAACACCATATATTTT. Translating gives CASSDRGGSSGNTIYF.